Listed below are T cell receptor beta chains from one sample, sequenced in a study of cytomegalovirus exposure and HLA in healthy donors. Sequencing used immunoSEQ multiplex PCR; TCRdb keeps in-frame clones, though not all of them. The sample consists of about 98,000 clones, around four fifths of them appearing once. The material sequenced was PBMCs. Source of these receptors: a female donor in good health and CMV-seropositive. The CDR3 runs from the conserved cysteine through the conserved F or W. The D gene is left open where the match is weak. The listing skips clone size in some rows; elsewhere it reads once, few, many or a size class.

d_call	v_call	clone_size	j_call	cdr3_aa	cdr3_nt
-	TRBV11-2	-	TRBJ1-2	CASSLDLTVPNYGYTF	TGTGCCAGCAGCTTAGATCTAACCGTCCCTAACTATGGCTACACCTTC
TRBD1	TRBV6-5	-	TRBJ1-4	CASKGQGNEKLFF	TGTGCCAGCAAAGGACAGGGTAATGAAAAACTGTTTTTT
TRBD2	TRBV11-2	-	TRBJ2-7	CASSRGLADYEQYF	TGTGCCAGCAGCAGGGGACTAGCGGATTACGAGCAGTACTTC
-	TRBV7-9	-	TRBJ1-2	CASRPGWREGGLNYGYTF	TGTGCCAGCAGACCAGGATGGAGGGAGGGTGGATTGAACTATGGCTACACCTTC
-	TRBV19	-	TRBJ2-1	CASSIKTDNEQFF	TGTGCCAGTAGTATTAAAACAGACAATGAGCAGTTCTTC
TRBD1	TRBV11-2	-	TRBJ2-7	CASSLNRDRVGLSYEQYF	TGTGCCAGCAGCCTCAACCGGGACAGGGTAGGTTTATCCTACGAGCAGTACTTC
TRBD1	TRBV2	-	TRBJ1-2	CASGQGSEGYTF	TGTGCCAGCGGACAGGGTTCCGAAGGCTACACCTTC
-	TRBV11-2	-	TRBJ1-2	CASSLVVPNGGYTF	TGTGCCAGCAGCTTAGTAGTTCCGAATGGTGGCTACACCTTC
-	TRBV7-6	-	TRBJ2-1	CASSLGPAGIYEQFF	TGTGCCAGCAGCTTAGGACCAGCCGGGATCTATGAGCAGTTCTTC
TRBD1	TRBV5-1	-	TRBJ2-5	CASSRDGTAQETQYF	TGCGCCAGCAGCAGAGACGGGACAGCACAAGAGACCCAGTACTTC
-	TRBV9	-	TRBJ2-7	CASSGRETDSYEQYF	TGTGCCAGCAGCGGGAGGGAGACCGACTCCTACGAGCAGTACTTC
-	TRBV7-9	once	TRBJ1-6	CASSLSSSYNSPLHF	TGTGCCAGCAGCTTGTCTAGCTCCTATAATTCACCCCTCCACTTT
TRBD1	TRBV7-6	-	TRBJ1-4	CASSPGTGGAATNEKLFF	TGTGCCAGCAGCCCCGGGACAGGGGGCGCGGCAACTAATGAAAAACTGTTTTTT
TRBD1	TRBV27	-	TRBJ1-2	CASSIGQGAVSYTF	TGTGCCAGCAGTATCGGACAGGGGGCAGTTAGCTACACCTTC
-	TRBV29-1	-	TRBJ1-1	CSVASGGGPGTEAFF	TGCAGCGTTGCTTCTGGGGGGGGGCCGGGCACTGAAGCTTTCTTT
-	TRBV19	-	TRBJ1-1	CACTPAGLDTEAFF	TGTGCCTGCACCCCCGCAGGGTTGGACACTGAAGCTTTCTTT
TRBD1	TRBV7-3	-	TRBJ2-2	CASSSQTGAGELFF	TGTGCCAGCAGCTCTCAGACAGGGGCCGGGGAGCTGTTTTTT
-	TRBV4-1	-	TRBJ1-5	CASSQDFNALLGGQPQHF	TGCGCCAGCAGCCAAGACTTCAACGCACTACTGGGGGGTCAGCCCCAGCATTTT
TRBD1	TRBV27	-	TRBJ1-2	CASSPSRTGGNYGYTF	TGTGCCAGCAGTCCGTCCAGGACAGGGGGTAACTATGGCTACACCTTC
TRBD2	TRBV5-6	-	TRBJ2-7	CASSSGLAGLLSYEQYF	TGTGCCAGCAGTTCGGGACTAGCGGGACTACTCTCCTACGAGCAGTACTTC
TRBD1	TRBV5-8	-	TRBJ2-7	CASSPDRGPKFYEQYF	TGTGCCAGCAGCCCCGACAGGGGCCCTAAATTTTACGAGCAGTACTTC
-	TRBV19	-	TRBJ1-2	CASSIDLGARGYTF	TGTGCCAGTAGTATAGATCTAGGGGCAAGGGGCTACACCTTC
TRBD1	TRBV19	-	TRBJ1-1	CASGDRGHTEAFF	TGTGCCAGTGGCGACAGGGGGCATACTGAAGCTTTCTTT
TRBD1	TRBV6-1	-	TRBJ2-5	CASSERDRVQETQYF	TGTGCCAGCAGTGAACGGGACAGGGTGCAAGAGACCCAGTACTTC
TRBD1	TRBV7-3	-	TRBJ2-6	CASSPGTGSGANVLTF	TGTGCCAGCAGCCCCGGGACAGGCTCTGGGGCCAACGTCCTGACTTTC
-	TRBV5-1	-	TRBJ1-1	CASSPYVAGANTEAFF	TGCGCCAGCAGCCCCTACGTGGCAGGGGCGAACACTGAAGCTTTCTTT